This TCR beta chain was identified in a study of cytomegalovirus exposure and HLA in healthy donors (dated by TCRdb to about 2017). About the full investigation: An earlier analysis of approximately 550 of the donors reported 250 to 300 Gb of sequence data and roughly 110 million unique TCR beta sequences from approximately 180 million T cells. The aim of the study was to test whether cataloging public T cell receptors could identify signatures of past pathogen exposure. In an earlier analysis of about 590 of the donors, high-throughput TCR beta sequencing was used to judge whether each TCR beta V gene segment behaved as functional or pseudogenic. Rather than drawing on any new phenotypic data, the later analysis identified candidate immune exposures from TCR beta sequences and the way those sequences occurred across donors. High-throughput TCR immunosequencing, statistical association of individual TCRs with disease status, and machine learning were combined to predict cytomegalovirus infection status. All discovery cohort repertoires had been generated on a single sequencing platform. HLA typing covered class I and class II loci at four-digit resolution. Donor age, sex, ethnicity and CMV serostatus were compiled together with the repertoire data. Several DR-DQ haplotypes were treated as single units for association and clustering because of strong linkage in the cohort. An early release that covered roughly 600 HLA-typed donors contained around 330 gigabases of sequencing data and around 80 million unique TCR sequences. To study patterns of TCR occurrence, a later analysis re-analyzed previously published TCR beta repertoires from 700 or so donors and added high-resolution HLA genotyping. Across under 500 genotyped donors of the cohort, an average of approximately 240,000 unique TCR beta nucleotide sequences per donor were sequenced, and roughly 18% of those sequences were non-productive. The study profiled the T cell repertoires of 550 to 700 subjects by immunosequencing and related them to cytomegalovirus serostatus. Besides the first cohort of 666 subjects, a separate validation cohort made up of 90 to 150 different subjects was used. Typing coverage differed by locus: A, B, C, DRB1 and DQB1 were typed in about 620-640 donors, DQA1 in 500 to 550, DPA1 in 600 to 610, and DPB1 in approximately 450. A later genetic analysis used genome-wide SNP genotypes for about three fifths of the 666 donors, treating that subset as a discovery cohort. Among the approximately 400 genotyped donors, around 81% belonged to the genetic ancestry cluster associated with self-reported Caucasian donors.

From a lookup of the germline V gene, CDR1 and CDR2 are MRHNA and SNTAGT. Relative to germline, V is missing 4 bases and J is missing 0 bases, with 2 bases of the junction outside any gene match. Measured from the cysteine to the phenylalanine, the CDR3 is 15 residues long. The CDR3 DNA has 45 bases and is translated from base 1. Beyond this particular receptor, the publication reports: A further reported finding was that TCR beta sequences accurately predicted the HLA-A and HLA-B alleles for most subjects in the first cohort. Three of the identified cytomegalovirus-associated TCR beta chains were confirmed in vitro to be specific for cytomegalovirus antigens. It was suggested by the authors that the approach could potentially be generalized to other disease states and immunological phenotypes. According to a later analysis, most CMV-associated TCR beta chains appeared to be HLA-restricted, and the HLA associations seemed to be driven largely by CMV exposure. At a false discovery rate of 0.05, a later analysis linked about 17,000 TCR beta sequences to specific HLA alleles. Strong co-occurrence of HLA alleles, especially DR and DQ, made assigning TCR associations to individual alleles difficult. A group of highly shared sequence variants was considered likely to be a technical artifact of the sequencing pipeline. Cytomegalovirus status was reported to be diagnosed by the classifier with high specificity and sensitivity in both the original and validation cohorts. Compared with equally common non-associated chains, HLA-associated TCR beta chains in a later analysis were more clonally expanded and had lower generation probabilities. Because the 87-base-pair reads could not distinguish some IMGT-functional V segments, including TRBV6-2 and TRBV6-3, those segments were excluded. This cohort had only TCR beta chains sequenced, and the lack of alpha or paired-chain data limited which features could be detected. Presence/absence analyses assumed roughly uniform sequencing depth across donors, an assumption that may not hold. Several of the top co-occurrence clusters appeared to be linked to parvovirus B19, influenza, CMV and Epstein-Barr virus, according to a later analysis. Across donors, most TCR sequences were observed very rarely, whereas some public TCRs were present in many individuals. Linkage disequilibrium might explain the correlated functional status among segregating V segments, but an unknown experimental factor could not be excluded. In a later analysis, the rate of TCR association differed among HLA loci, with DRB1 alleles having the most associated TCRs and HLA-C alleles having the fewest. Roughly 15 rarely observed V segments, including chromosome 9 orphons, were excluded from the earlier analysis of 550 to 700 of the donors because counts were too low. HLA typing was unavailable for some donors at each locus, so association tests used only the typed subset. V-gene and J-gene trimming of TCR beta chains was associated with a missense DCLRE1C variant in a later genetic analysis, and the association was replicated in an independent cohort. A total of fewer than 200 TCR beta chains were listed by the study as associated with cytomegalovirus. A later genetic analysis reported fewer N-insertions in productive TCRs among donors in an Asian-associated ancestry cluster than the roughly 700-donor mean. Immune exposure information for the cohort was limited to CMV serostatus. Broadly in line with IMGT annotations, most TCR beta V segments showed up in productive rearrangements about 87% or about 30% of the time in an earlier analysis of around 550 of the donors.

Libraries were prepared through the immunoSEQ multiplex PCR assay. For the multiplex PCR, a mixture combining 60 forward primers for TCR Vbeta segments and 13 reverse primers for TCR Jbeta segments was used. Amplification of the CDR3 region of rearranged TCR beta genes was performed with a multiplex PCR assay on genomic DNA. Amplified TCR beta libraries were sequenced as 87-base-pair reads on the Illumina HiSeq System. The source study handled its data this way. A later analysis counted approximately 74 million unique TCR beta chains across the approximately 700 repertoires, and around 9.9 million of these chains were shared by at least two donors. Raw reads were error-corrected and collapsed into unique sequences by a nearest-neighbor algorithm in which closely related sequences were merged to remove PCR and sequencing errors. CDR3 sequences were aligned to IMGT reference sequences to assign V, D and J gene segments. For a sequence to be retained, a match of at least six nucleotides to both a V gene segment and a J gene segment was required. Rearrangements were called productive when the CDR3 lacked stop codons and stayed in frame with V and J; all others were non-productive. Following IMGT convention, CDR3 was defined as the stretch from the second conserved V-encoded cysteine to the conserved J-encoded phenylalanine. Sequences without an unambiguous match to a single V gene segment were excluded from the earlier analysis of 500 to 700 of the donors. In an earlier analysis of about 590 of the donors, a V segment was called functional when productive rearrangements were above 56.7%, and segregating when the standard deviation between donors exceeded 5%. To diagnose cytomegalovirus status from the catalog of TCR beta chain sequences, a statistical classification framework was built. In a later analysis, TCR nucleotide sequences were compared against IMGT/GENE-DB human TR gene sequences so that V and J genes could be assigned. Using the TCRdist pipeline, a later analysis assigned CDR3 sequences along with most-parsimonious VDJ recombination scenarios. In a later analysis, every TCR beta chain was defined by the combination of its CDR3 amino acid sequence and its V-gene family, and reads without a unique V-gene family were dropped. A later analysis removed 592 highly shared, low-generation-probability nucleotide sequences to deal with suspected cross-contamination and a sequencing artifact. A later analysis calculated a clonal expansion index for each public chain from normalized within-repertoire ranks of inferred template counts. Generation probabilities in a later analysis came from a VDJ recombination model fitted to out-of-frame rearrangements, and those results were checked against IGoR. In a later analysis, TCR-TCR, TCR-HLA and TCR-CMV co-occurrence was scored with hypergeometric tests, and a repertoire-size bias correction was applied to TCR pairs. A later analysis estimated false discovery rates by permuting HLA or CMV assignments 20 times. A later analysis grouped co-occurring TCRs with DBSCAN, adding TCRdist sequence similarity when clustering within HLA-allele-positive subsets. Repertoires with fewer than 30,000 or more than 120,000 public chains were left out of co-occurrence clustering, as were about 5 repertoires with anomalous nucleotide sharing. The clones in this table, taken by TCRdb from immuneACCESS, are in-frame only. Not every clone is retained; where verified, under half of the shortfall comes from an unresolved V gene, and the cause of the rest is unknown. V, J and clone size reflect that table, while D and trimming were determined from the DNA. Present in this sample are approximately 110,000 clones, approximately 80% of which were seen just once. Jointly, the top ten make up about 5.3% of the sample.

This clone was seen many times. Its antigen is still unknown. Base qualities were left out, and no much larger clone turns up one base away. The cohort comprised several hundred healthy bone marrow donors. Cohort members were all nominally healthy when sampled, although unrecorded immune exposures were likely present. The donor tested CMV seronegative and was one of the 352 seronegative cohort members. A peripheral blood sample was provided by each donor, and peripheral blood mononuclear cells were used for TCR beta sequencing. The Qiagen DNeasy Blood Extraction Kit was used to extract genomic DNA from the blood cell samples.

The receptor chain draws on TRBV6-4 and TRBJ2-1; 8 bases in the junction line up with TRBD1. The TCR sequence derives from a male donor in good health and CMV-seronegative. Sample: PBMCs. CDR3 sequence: CASSVQGDSYNEQFF. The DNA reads TGTGCCAGCAGTGTACAGGGGGACTCCTACAATGAGCAGTTCTTC.